This record concerns one T cell receptor beta chain sequence. Its target antigen remains unknown. One base away there is no much larger clone; base qualities are not given. TCRbeta CDR3 regions were amplified from genomic DNA using the immunoSEQ Assay, a bias-controlled multiplex PCR. The source study handled its data this way. The number of nucleated cells in each sample was estimated from the amplification of reference gene primers within the assay. Sequence reads were collapsed and filtered to measure the absolute abundance of every unique TCRbeta CDR3 rearrangement. For each sample, productive Simpson clonality was calculated by taking the square root of Simpson's diversity index across productive rearrangements. Drawn from immuneACCESS, this table holds only the in-frame rearrangements with V and J called that TCRdb kept. Clones are partly lost; checked studies trace under half to an unresolved V gene and leave the rest unexplained. The DNA gave D and trimming, while V, J and clone size come from that table. Here the sample has approximately 150,000 clones; approximately 90% occur a single time. Around 0.91% of the sample is taken by the ten largest.

Each collaborating institution followed its own protocols to collect whole blood in K2EDTA tubes. For TCRbeta analysis, collaborators shipped samples in one of three forms: frozen whole blood, isolated PBMCs, or DNA extracted from either of those sample types. This specimen belongs to a study of blood T cell repertoires in COVID-19 (dated by TCRdb to the early 2020s). Background for the entire study: Collaborator samples came from the United States, Italy and Spain and covered acute and convalescent phases of COVID-19. The prospective study material was composed of cDNA or gDNA derived from T cells, B-cell-depleted T cells, or PBMCs. The dataset comprised deeply sampled blood TCRbeta repertoires from subjects exposed to, actively infected with, or recovered from COVID-19. The repertoires were released in a freely available public database intended as a resource for research on the immune response to SARS-CoV-2. The samples were drawn from two sources: the first 160 participants of the ongoing ImmuneRACE study, and some 1,300 subjects contributed by 6 global collaborators. The sample metadata nearly always contained a de-identified subject ID, COVID-19 status, age in years and sex. Where HLA class I and class II types were available, the types were taken from metadata supplied by the sample provider, not from assay-based typing. What the work shows at the level of the full study, not this receptor alone: Clinical and demographic metadata were provided uncurated, with the amount varying by source and participant.

CDR1 SGHRS and CDR2 YFSETQ are derived from the germline V gene. Including the terminal cysteine and phenylalanine, the CDR3 comprises 18 residues. Of the read, only the CDR3 DNA is kept; its 54 bases are in frame from base 1. Relative to germline, V is missing 0 bases and J is missing 0 bases, with 5 bases of the junction outside any gene match. The clonotype was recovered from a woman aged 45-59 years with acute or convalescent COVID-19. The sequence is built from TRBV5-1 and TRBJ1-5; 11 junctional bases match TRBD1. The sequenced sample was peripheral blood. The sequence in DNA is TGCGCCAGCAGCTTGGGTGGACAGGGGGCCTATAGCAATCAGCCCCAGCATTTT. It specifies CASSLGGQGAYSNQPQHF.